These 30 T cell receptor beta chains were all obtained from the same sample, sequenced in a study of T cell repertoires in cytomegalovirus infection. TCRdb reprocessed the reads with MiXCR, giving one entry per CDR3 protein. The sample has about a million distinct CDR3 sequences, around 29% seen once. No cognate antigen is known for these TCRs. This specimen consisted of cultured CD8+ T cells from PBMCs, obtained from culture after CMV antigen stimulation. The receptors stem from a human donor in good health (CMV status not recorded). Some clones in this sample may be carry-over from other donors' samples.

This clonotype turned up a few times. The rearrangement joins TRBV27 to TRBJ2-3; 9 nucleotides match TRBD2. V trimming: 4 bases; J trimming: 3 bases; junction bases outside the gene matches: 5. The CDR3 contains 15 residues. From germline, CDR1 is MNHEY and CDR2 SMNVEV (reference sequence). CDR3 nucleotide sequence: TGTGCCAGCAGTTGGAATAGCGGGGGAACAGATACGCAGTATTTT. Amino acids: CASSWNSGGTDTQYF.

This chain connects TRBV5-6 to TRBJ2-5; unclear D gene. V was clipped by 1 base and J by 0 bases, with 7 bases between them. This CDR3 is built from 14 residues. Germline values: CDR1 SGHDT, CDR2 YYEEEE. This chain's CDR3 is CASSLPLDQETQYF. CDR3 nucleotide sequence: TGTGCCAGCAGCTTGCCTCTAGACCAAGAGACCCAGTACTTC.

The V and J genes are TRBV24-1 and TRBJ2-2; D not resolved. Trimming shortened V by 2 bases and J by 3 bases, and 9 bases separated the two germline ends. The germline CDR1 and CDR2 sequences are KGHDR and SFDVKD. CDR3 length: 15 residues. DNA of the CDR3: TGTGCCACCAGTGATTGGAACAGTCACACCGGGGAGCTGTTTTTT. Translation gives CATSDWNSHTGELFF.

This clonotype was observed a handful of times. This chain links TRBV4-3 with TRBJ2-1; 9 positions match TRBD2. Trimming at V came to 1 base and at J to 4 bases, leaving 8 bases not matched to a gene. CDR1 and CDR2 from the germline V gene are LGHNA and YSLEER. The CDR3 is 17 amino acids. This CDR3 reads CASSQVPSGGPYNEQFF. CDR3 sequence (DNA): TGCGCCAGCAGCCAAGTTCCCAGCGGGGGGCCGTACAATGAGCAGTTCTTC.

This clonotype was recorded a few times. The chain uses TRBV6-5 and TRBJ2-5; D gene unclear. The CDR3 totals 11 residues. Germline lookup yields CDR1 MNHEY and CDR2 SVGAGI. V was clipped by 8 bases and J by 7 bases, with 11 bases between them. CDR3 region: CASGLGRTQYF. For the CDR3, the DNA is TGTGCCAGCGGCCTTGGACGGACCCAGTACTTC.

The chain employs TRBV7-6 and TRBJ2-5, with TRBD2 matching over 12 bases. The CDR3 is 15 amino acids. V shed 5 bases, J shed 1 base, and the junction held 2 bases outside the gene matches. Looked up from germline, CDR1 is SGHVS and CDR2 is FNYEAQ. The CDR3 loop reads CASSKLAGGQETQYF. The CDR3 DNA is TGTGCCAGCAGCAAACTAGCGGGGGGCCAAGAGACCCAGTACTTC.

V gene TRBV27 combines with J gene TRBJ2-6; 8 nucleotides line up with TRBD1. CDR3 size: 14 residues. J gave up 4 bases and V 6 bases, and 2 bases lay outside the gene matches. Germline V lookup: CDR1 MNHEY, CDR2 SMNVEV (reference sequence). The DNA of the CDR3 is TGTGCCAGCAGACAGGGGGTCGGGGCCAACGTCCTGACTTTC. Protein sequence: CASRQGVGANVLTF.

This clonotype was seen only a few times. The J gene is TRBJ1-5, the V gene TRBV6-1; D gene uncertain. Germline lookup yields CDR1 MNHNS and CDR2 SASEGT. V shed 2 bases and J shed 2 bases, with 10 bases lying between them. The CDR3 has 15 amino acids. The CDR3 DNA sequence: TGTGCCAGCAGTGAATGGTACAGCGGCAATCAGCCCCAGCATTTT. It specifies CASSEWYSGNQPQHF.

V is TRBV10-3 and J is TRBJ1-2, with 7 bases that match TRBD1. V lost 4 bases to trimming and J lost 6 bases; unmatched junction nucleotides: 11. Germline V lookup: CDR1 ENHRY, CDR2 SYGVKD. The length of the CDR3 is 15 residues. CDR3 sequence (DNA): TGTGCCATCAGTGTCCCGGGACAGCTAGTCAATGGCTACACCTTC. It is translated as CAISVPGQLVNGYTF.

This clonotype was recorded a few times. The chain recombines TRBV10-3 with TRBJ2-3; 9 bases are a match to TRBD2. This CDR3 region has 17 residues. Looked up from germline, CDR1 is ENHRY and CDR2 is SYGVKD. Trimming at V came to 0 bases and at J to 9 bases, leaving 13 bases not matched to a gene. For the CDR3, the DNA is TGTGCCATCAGTGAGTCATCTAGCGGGGAGGCACGTGGGACGCAGTATTTT. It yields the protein CAISESSSGEARGTQYF.

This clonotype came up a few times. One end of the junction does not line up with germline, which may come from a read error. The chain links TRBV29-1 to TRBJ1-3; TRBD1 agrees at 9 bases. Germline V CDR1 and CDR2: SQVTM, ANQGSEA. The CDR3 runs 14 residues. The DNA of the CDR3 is TGTAGCGTTGGGACAGGGAGCTCTGGAAACACCATATATTTT. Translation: CSVGTGSSGNTIYF.

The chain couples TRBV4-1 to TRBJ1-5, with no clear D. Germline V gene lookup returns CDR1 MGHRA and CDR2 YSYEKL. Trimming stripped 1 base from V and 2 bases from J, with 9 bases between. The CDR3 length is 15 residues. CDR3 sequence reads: CASSQGGGGNQPQHF. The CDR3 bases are TGCGCCAGCAGCCAAGGGGGAGGAGGCAATCAGCCCCAGCATTTT.

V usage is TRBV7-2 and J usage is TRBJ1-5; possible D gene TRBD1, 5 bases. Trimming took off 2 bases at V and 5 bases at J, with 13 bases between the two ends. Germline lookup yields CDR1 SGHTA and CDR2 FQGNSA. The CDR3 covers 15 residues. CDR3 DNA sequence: TGTGCCAGCAGCTTAAGGGGAAGGGTTGATCAGCCCCAGCATTTT. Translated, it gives CASSLRGRVDQPQHF. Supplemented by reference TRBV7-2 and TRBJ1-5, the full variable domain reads GAGVSQSPSNKVTEKGKDVELRCDPISGHTALYWYRQSLGQGLEFLIYFQGNSAPDKSGLPSDRFSAERTGGSVSTLTIQRTQQEDSAVYLCASSLRGRVDQPQHFGDGTRLSIL.

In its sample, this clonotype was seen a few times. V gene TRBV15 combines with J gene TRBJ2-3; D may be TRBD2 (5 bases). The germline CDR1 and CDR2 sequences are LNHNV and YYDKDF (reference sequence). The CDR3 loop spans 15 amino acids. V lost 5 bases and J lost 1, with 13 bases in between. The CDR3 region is CATSAELRGTDTQYF. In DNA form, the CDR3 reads TGTGCCACCAGCGCCGAGCTGCGGGGCACAGATACGCAGTATTTT.

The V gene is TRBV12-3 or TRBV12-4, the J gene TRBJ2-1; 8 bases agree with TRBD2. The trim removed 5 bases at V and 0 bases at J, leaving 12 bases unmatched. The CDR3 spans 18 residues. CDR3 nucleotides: TGTGCCAGCAGTCCCTGGAGCGGGGGCCCTAGCTCCTACAATGAGCAGTTCTTC. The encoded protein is CASSPWSGGPSSYNEQFF.

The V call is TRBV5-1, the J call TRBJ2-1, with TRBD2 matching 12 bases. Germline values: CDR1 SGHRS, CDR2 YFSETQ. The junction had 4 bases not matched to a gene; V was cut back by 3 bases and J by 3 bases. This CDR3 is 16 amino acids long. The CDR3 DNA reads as TGCGCCAGCAGCTCCCGGACTAGCGGGGACTACAATGAGCAGTTCTTC. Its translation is CASSSRTSGDYNEQFF.

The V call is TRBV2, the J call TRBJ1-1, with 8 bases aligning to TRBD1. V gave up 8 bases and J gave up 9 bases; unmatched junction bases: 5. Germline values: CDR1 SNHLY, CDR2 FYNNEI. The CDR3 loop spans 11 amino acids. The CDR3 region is CASRGQGKAFF. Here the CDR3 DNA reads TGTGCCAGCCGAGGACAGGGCAAAGCTTTCTTT.

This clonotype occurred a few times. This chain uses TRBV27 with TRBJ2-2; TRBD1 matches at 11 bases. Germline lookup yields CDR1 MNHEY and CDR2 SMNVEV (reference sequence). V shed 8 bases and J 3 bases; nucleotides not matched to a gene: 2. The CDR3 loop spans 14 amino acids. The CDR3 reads CASRDRGYTGELFF. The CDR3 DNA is TGTGCCAGCCGGGACAGGGGGTACACCGGGGAGCTGTTTTTT.

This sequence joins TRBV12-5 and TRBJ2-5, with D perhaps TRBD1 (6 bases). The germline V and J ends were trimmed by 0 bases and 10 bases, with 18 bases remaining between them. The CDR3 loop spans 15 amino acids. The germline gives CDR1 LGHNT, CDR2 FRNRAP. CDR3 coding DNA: TGTGCTAGTGGTTTGGTAACCGGGACATGGGGAGACCAGTACTTC. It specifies CASGLVTGTWGDQYF.

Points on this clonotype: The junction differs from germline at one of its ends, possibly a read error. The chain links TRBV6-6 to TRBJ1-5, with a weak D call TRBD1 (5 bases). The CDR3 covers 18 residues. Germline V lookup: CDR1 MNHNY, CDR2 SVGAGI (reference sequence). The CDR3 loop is CASSTPITPGRVNKPQHF. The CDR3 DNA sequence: TGTGCCAGCAGTACTCCCATCACCCCCGGCAGGGTCAATAAGCCCCAGCATTTT.

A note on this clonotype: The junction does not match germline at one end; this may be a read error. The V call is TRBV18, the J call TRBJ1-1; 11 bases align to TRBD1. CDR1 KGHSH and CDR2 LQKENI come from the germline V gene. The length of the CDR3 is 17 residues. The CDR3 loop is CTSSREGQGVGNTEAFF. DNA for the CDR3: TGTACCAGCTCACGAGAGGGACAGGGGGTAGGGAACACTGAAGCTTTCTTT.

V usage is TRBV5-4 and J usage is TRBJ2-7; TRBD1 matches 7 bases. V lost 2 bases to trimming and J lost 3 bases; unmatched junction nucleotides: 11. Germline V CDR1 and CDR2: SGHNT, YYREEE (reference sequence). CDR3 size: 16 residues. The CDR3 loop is CASSFTPGQHYYEQYV. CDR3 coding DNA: TGTGCCAGCAGCTTTACTCCGGGACAGCATTACTACGAGCAGTACGTC.

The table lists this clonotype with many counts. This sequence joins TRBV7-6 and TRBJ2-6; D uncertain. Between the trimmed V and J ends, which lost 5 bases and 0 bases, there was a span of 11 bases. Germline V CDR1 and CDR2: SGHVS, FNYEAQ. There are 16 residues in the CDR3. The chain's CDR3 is CASSMPRGSGANVLTF. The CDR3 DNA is TGTGCCAGCAGCATGCCCCGTGGCTCTGGGGCCAACGTCCTGACTTTC. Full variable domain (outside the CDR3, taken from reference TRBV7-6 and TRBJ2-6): GAGVSQSPRYKVTKRGQDVALRCDPISGHVSLYWYRQALGQGPEFLTYFNYEAQQDKSGLPNDRFSAERPEGSISTLTIQRTEQRDSAMYRCASSMPRGSGANVLTFGAGSRLTVL.

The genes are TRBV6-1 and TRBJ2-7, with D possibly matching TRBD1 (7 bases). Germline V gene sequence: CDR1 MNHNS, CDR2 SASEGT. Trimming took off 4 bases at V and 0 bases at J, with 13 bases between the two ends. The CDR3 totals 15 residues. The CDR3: CASSARDSPSYEQYF. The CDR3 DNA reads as TGTGCCAGCAGTGCGCGGGACAGCCCCTCCTACGAGCAGTACTTC.

CDR3 protein: CASSQSRGNQPQHF. The CDR3, as DNA: TGTGCCAGCAGTCAGAGCAGGGGCAATCAGCCCCAGCATTTT. The V call is TRBV12-3 or TRBV12-4, the J call TRBJ1-5; weak D call: TRBD1 (5 bases). Trimming pared 5 bases from V and 2 bases from J, leaving 10 bases between. The CDR3 is 14 amino acids.

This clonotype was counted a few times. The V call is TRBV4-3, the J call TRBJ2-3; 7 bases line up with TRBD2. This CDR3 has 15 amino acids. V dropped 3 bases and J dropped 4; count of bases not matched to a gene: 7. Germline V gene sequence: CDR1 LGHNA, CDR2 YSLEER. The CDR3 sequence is CASSHKLARSDTQYF. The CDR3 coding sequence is TGCGCCAGCAGCCATAAACTAGCGAGATCAGATACGCAGTATTTT.

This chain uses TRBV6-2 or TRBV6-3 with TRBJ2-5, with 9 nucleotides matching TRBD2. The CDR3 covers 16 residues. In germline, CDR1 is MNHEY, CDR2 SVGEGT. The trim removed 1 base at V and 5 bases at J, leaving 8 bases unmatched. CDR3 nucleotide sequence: TGTGCCAGCAGTTACTTTGGCGGGGGGGCCGGGGAGACCCAGTACTTC. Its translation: CASSYFGGGAGETQYF.

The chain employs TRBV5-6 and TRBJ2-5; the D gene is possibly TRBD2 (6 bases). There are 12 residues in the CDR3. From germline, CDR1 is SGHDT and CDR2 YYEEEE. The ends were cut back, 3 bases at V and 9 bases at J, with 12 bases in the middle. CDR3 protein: CASSSGRGAQYF. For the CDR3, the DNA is TGTGCCAGCAGCTCCGGGAGAGGGGCCCAGTACTTC. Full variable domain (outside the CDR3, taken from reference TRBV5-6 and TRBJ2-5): DAGVTQSPTHLIKTRGQQVTLRCSPKSGHDTVSWYQQALGQGPQFIFQYYEEEERQRGNFPDRFSGHQFPNYSSELNVNALLLGDSALYLCASSSGRGAQYFGPGTRLLVL.

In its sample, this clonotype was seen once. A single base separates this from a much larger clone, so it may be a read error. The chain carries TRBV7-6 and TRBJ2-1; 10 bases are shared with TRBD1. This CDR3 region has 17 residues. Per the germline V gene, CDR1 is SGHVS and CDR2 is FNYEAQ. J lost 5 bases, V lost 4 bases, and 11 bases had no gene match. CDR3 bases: TGTGCCAGCAGCTCCTGGACAGGGGGAGTCCAACACAATGAGCAGTTCTTC. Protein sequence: CASSSWTGGVQHNEQFF.

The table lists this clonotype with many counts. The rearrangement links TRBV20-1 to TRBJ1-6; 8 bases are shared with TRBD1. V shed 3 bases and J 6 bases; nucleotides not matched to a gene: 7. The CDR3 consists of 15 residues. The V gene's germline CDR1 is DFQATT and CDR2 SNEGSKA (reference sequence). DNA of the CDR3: TGCAGTGCTAGGCCTCCCGGACAGGGTAATTCACCCCTCCACTTT. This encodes CSARPPGQGNSPLHF.